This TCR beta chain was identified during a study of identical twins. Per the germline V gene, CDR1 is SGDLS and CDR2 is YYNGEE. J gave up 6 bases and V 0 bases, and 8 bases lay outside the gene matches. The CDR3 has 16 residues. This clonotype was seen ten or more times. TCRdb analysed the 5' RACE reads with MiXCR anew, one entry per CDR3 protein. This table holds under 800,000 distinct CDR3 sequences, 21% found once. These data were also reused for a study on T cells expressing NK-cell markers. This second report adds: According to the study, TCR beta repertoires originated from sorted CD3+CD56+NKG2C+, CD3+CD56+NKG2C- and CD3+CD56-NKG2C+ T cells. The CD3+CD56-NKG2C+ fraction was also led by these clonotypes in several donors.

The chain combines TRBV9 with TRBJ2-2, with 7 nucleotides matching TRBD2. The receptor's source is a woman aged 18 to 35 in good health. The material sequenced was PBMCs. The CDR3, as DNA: TGTGCCAGCAGCGTAGATCCGCAGGGAGGGGCCGGGGAGCTGTTTTTT. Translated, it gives CASSVDPQGGAGELFF.